These 11 T cell receptor beta chains came from one sample sequenced in a study of long-term antiretroviral therapy in people with HIV. At survey level, the immunoSEQ assay was run in its v3.0 version. Assay used: immunoSEQ multiplex PCR; TCRdb lists only in-frame clones, some missing. The sample carries around 30,000 clones, 96% recorded once. The sample was unsorted PBMCs, taken approximately 6.6 years after starting antiretroviral therapy. Receptors originate from a man between 25 and 39 years old with HIV.

The V gene is TRBV7-9, the J gene TRBJ2-7; TRBD1 matches 9 bases. Trimming cost V 4 bases and J 0 bases; bases outside gene matches: 7. The CDR3 consists of 16 residues. The germline CDR1 and CDR2 sequences are SEHNR and FQNEAQ (reference sequence). The CDR3 sequence is CASSSRDREGSYEQYF. CDR3 in DNA: TGTGCCAGCAGCTCCCGGGACAGGGAGGGCTCCTACGAGCAGTACTTC.

This clone has a single count. The V and J genes are TRBV9 and TRBJ2-7; 8 nucleotides align to TRBD2. In germline, CDR1 is SGDLS, CDR2 YYNGEE. Trimming took 4 bases from V and 5 from J; bases not matched to a gene: 11. This CDR3 comprises 15 residues. The CDR3 DNA follows: TGTGCCAGCAGCTCGGGGGGGACTATCGTCGACGAGCAGTACTTC. Amino acids: CASSSGGTIVDEQYF. The variable domain in full, with the rest retrieved from reference TRBV9 and TRBJ2-7, is DSGVTQTPKHLITATGQRVTLRCSPRSGDLSVYWYQQSLDQGLQFLIQYYNGEERAKGNILERFSAQQFPDLHSELNLSSLELGDSALYFCASSSGGTIVDEQYFGPGTRLTVT.

This clone was seen just once. J is TRBJ2-7 and V is TRBV4-3; tentative D call: TRBD2 (7 bases). CDR3 size: 16 residues. Germline assignment: CDR1 LGHNA and CDR2 YSLEER. Trimming took 3 bases from V and 3 from J, leaving 18 bases between them. CDR3 sequence reads: CASSQGTAGAVYEQYF. DNA of the CDR3: TGCGCCAGCAGCCAGGGGACGGCGGGGGCGGTCTACGAGCAGTACTTC.

The gene calls are TRBV15 and TRBJ2-1; 8 positions agree with TRBD2. The germline V gene encodes CDR1 LNHNV and CDR2 YYDKDF (reference sequence). With V trimmed by 5 bases and J by 1 base, 7 bases remained unmatched. CDR3 length: 16 amino acids. DNA of the CDR3: TGTGCCACCAGCCCAAGAAGCGGGAGATCCTACAATGAGCAGTTCTTC. Translating gives CATSPRSGRSYNEQFF.

This clone came up once. The rearrangement joins TRBV5-6 to TRBJ2-1; D may be TRBD1 or TRBD2 (7 bases each). The germline CDR1 and CDR2 sequences are SGHDT and YYEEEE. This CDR3 spans 18 amino acids. The V end lost 4 bases, the J end lost 8 bases, and 28 bases lay between the germline ends. DNA for the CDR3: TGTGCCAGCAGCGGGTGGGCGAGACAGGGAGGGGATATCGATGAGCAGTTCTTC. Encoded protein: CASSGWARQGGDIDEQFF.

The CDR3 loop is CSVEQGAQGTEAFF. DNA of the CDR3: TGCAGCGTTGAGCAGGGGGCTCAGGGCACTGAAGCTTTCTTT. The rearrangement uses TRBV29-1 and TRBJ1-1; the match to TRBD1 covers 8 bases. The CDR3 is 14 residues long. The germline V gene encodes CDR1 SQVTM and CDR2 ANQGSEA. With 3 bases clipped from V and 4 bases from J, the junction kept 7 bases outside the gene matches.

The J gene is TRBJ1-5, the V gene TRBV27; a weak D match, TRBD1 (5 bases). Germline V gene lookup returns CDR1 MNHEY and CDR2 SMNVEV (reference sequence). This CDR3 spans 15 amino acids. V was trimmed by 1 base and J by 7 bases, leaving 14 bases between them. As DNA, the CDR3 is TGTGCCAGCAGTTTATACCAGGGTTCAGGACAGCCCCAGCATTTT. This encodes CASSLYQGSGQPQHF.

This clone was recorded once. The sample carries other DNA sequences with the same CDR3. The chain recombines TRBV9 with TRBJ2-3; TRBD2 matches at 7 bases. With 0 bases clipped from V and 3 bases from J, the junction kept 7 bases outside the gene matches. CDR3 length: 16 amino acids. Germline V gives CDR1 SGDLS, CDR2 YYNGEE. CDR3 DNA: TGTGCCAGCAGCGTAGTGGGCGGGGGTAGGACAGATACGCAGTATTTT. Translated, it gives CASSVVGGGRTDTQYF.

This sequence joins TRBV7-8 and TRBJ1-1; D unclear. Trimming pared 2 bases from V and 1 base from J, leaving 5 bases between. The CDR3 loop spans 13 amino acids. Germline V gene lookup returns CDR1 SGHVS and CDR2 FQNEAQ. The DNA of the CDR3 is TGTGCCAGCAGCTTAACTCCGAACACTGAAGCTTTCTTT. Amino acids: CASSLTPNTEAFF.

The rearrangement joins TRBV2 to TRBJ2-7; 8 nucleotides match TRBD1. The CDR3 extends over 11 amino acids. Germline CDR1 and CDR2: SNHLY and FYNNEI. V trimming: 6 bases; J trimming: 6 bases; junction bases outside the gene matches: 1. The CDR3 sequence: CASRQGGEQYF. The DNA for the CDR3 is TGTGCCAGCAGACAGGGGGGCGAGCAGTACTTC.

The chain recombines TRBV28 with TRBJ1-3, with D unclear. The CDR3 length is 15 residues. The V and J ends lost 4 bases and 6 bases respectively, with 16 bases between them. Germline V CDR1 and CDR2: MDHEN, SYDVKM. In nucleotides, the CDR3 is TGTGCCAGCAGTTCCTACACAGCCTCTTTAAACACCATATATTTT. It yields the protein CASSSYTASLNTIYF. Full variable domain (missing parts from reference TRBV28 and TRBJ1-3): DVKVTQSSRYLVKRTGEKVFLECVQDMDHENMFWYRQDPGLGLRLIYFSYDVKMKEKGDIPEGYSVSREKKERFSLILESASTNQTSMYLCASSSYTASLNTIYFGEGSWLTVV.